This T cell receptor beta chain came from a study of CD8+ T cells in alopecia areata. This clone was observed a single time. The treatment was: oral pan-JAK inhibitor, 5-10 mg twice daily. The CDR3 totals 16 residues. From germline, CDR1 is MNHEY and CDR2 SMNVEV (reference sequence). Germline trimming cut 0 bases from V and 0 bases from J; bases unmatched to any gene: 4. Following extraction, RNA underwent reverse transcription to cDNA, which served as the sequencing template. The protocol was immunoSEQ multiplex PCR, while the TCRdb copy is restricted to in-frame clones and leaves out a portion. The data show approximately 100,000 clones, with just under 60% seen just once and about 17% held by the top ten.

This chain joins TRBV27 and TRBJ2-7; TRBD1 matches 8 bases. This TCR came from a human donor with alopecia areata. The input for sequencing was CD8+ T cells sorted from blood, taken at approximately week 55, from a patient treated with tofacitinib. CDR3 sequence reads: CASSLSPTGVSYEQYF. CDR3 DNA sequence: TGTGCCAGCAGTTTATCGCCGACAGGGGTCTCCTACGAGCAGTACTTC.